This T cell receptor (beta chain) was sequenced in a study of T cells in Graves' hyperthyroidism and ophthalmopathy. Patients having uncontrolled infection, another autoimmune disease, pregnancy or lactation were not included. Researchers amplified the TCR beta CDR3 regions from RNA transcripts. During a first-round RT-PCR of the TCR CDR3, the HTBI primer set was used. TCRdb itself ran the multiplex PCR reads through MiXCR, one entry per CDR3 protein. There are almost 600,000 distinct CDR3 sequences in the sample; approximately 15% occur only once, and under 7% lies in the top ten. The table lists this clonotype with a count of one. V was trimmed by 8 bases and J by 5 bases, leaving 9 bases between them. CDR1 LGHNT and CDR2 FRNRAP come from the germline V gene. The CDR3 extends over 11 amino acids.

V gene TRBV12-5 combines with J gene TRBJ2-5, with D possibly being TRBD2 (6 bases). Sequencing used blood. This sequence was found in a woman in her twenties or thirties with Graves' hyperthyroidism that later progressed to Graves' ophthalmopathy. The CDR3 bases are TGTGCTAGTATGCGGGATGAGACCCAGTACTTC. Protein sequence: CASMRDETQYF.